This is a list of T cell receptor beta chains from one sample in a study of high-grade serous ovarian cancer treatment subgroups. Profiling relied on immunoSEQ multiplex PCR, and the TCRdb table lists in-frame clones only, not all of them. Among 13,000 or so clones listed, 88% were seen once. Specimen: tumor tissue. The receptors stem from a human donor with high-grade serous ovarian cancer. Both conserved end residues are part of each CDR3. Fields, in order: V gene, J gene, D gene, clone size, CDR3 protein, CDR3 DNA. D genes are given only for firm matches. Clone sizes are given selectively: once, few, many, or a class where the clone is expanded.

TRBV19	TRBJ2-2	TRBD1	NA	CASRNRGDTGELFF	TGTGCGAGTAGGAACAGGGGAGATACCGGGGAGCTGTTTTTT
TRBV6-1	TRBJ1-4	NA	NA	CASSDPLREKLFF	TGTGCCAGCAGCGACCCGCTGAGGGAAAAACTGTTTTTT
TRBV4-2	TRBJ1-2	TRBD1	NA	CASSQDPGQGYGYTF	TGTGCCAGCAGCCAAGACCCGGGACAGGGCTATGGCTACACCTTC
TRBV19	TRBJ1-2	NA	once	CASSILPGASNYGYTF	TGTGCCAGTAGTATCCTCCCGGGGGCGTCCAACTATGGCTACACCTTC
TRBV23-1	TRBJ1-1	NA	NA	CASRHNRTENTEAFF	TGCGCCAGCAGGCACAACCGCACAGAGAACACTGAAGCTTTCTTT
TRBV6-6	TRBJ2-5	NA	NA	CASRRSGETQYF	TGTGCCAGCCGTCGGAGCGGAGAGACCCAGTACTTC
TRBV7-9	TRBJ1-5	NA	NA	CASSLEGFNQPQHF	TGTGCCAGCAGCTTAGAGGGGTTTAATCAGCCCCAGCATTTT
TRBV28	TRBJ1-4	TRBD1	NA	CASSLASTGSYEKLFF	TGTGCCAGCAGTCTGGCCTCGACAGGGAGTTATGAAAAACTGTTTTTT
TRBV18	TRBJ2-5	NA	NA	CASSPSVAHQETQYF	TGTGCCAGCTCACCATCTGTAGCGCACCAAGAGACCCAGTACTTC
TRBV5-1	TRBJ2-2	NA	NA	CASSPRTSLGKTGELFF	TGCGCCAGCTCTCCTAGGACGTCTTTAGGGAAGACCGGGGAGCTGTTTTTT
TRBV29-1	TRBJ2-1	NA	NA	CSATANEQFF	TGCAGCGCCACAGCAAACGAGCAGTTCTTC
TRBV28	TRBJ1-6	NA	NA	CASSLNGDRPLHF	TGTGCCAGCAGTTTAAACGGGGATCGGCCCCTCCACTTT
TRBV27	TRBJ1-6	NA	NA	CASRRDTTHSPLHF	TGTGCCAGCAGACGTGACACAACCCATTCACCCCTCCACTTT
TRBV9	TRBJ2-5	TRBD2	NA	CASSAGLAGSLETQYF	TGTGCCAGCAGCGCGGGTCTAGCGGGGTCGTTGGAGACCCAGTACTTC
TRBV27	TRBJ2-3	NA	NA	CASSLLAGASDTQYF	TGTGCCAGCAGTTTACTGGCGGGGGCCTCAGATACGCAGTATTTT
TRBV7-2	TRBJ1-2	NA	NA	CASSIYEFGGYTF	TGTGCCAGCAGCATTTACGAGTTCGGTGGCTACACCTTC
TRBV11-2	TRBJ1-1	NA	NA	CASSPGTPYRGAFF	TGTGCCAGCAGCCCCGGGACGCCGTATCGGGGTGCTTTCTTT
TRBV7-9	TRBJ2-3	NA	NA	CASSLGYQPTDTQYF	TGTGCCAGCAGTCTAGGGTACCAACCCACAGATACGCAGTATTTT
TRBV6-5	TRBJ2-5	NA	NA	CASSYAPGEGTQYF	TGTGCCAGCAGTTACGCTCCGGGAGAAGGGACCCAGTACTTC
TRBV28	TRBJ2-6	TRBD2	NA	CASLGSGVHSGANVLTF	TGTGCCAGCCTGGGTAGCGGGGTCCACTCTGGGGCCAACGTCCTGACTTTC
TRBV7-2	TRBJ1-1	TRBD1	NA	CASSRPGTGEAFF	TGTGCCAGCAGCCGTCCCGGGACAGGGGAGGCTTTCTTT
TRBV15	TRBJ2-7	NA	NA	CATRTAGAVSEQYF	TGTGCCACCCGTACGGCGGGGGCCGTATCCGAGCAGTACTTC
TRBV10-3	TRBJ1-3	TRBD1	NA	CAIRAGTAGNTIYF	TGTGCCATCAGAGCCGGGACAGCTGGAAACACCATATATTTT
TRBV5-1	TRBJ2-5	NA	NA	CASSPANYLGTQYF	TGCGCCAGCAGCCCCGCTAATTACCTAGGTACCCAGTACTTC
TRBV10-3	TRBJ2-1	TRBD1	NA	CAISAVSGGAFNEQFF	TGTGCCATCAGTGCGGTATCAGGGGGCGCGTTCAATGAGCAGTTCTTC
TRBV5-1	TRBJ1-6	NA	NA	CASSFAGPNSPLHF	TGCGCCAGCAGCTTCGCAGGACCAAATTCACCCCTCCACTTT
TRBV7-2	TRBJ1-1	NA	NA	CASSLGRAAGQRWTEAFF	TGTGCCAGCAGCTTAGGGCGGGCGGCAGGTCAGCGCTGGACTGAAGCTTTCTTT
TRBV5-1	TRBJ2-5	NA	few	CASSAARDQYF	TGCGCCAGCAGCGCCGCGAGGGACCAGTACTTC
TRBV19	TRBJ2-7	NA	NA	CASSRAGGKYEQYF	TGTGCCAGTAGTAGAGCGGGTGGGAAGTACGAGCAGTACTTC
TRBV5-4	TRBJ1-3	NA	NA	CASSPPGGGNTIYF	TGTGCCAGCAGCCCACCCGGGGGCGGAAACACCATATATTTT
TRBV18	TRBJ2-7	TRBD2	NA	CASSPTAAGAYEQYF	TGTGCCAGCTCCCCTACCGCAGCGGGAGCCTACGAGCAGTACTTC
TRBV11-2	TRBJ2-1	TRBD2	NA	CASSLTAGGGYNEQFF	TGTGCCAGCAGCTTAACAGCGGGGGGAGGATACAATGAGCAGTTCTTC
TRBV7-8	TRBJ1-1	NA	NA	CASSPRRGTHTEAFF	TGTGCCAGCAGCCCCCGACGGGGAACCCACACTGAAGCTTTCTTT
TRBV6-5	TRBJ1-2	NA	NA	CASSYSKTGYGYTF	TGTGCCAGCAGTTACTCGAAAACGGGGTACGGCTACACCTTC